Listed here are 10 T cell receptor beta chains from one sample, sequenced in a study of cytomegalovirus exposure and HLA in healthy donors (dated by TCRdb to the late 2010s). The library came from the immunoSEQ multiplex PCR assay. TCRdb took this table from immuneACCESS and kept in-frame rearrangements with V and J called. Such tables lack part of the clones; where checked against another copy, unresolved V genes explain under half of the gap, and the rest is unexplained. The sample contains some 170,000 clones, around nine tenths of them found a single time. Roughly 3% of the sample lies in the top ten. Sequences were obtained from PBMCs. Receptor source: a man between 18 and 29 years old in good health and CMV-seropositive.

This clone turned up a few times. The chain links TRBV27 to TRBJ2-2; 13 positions agree with TRBD2. Trimming removed 11 bases from V and 5 bases from J; junction bases left unmatched: 14. Germline CDR1 MNHEY, CDR2 SMNVEV (reference sequence). The CDR3 totals 17 residues. In nucleotides, the CDR3 is TGTGCCGGACGGACTAGCGGGAGAGCCACGGGGACCGGGGAGCTGTTTTTT. It specifies CAGRTSGRATGTGELFF.

V usage is TRBV9 and J usage is TRBJ1-2; 9 positions match TRBD1. The CDR3 is made up of 14 amino acids. The V gene's germline CDR1 is SGDLS and CDR2 YYNGEE. V shed 4 bases, J shed 3 bases, and the junction held 4 bases outside the gene matches. Here the CDR3 DNA reads TGTGCCAGCAGCAAGACAGGGGGTGACTATGGCTACACCTTC. It is translated as CASSKTGGDYGYTF.

This chain connects TRBV2 to TRBJ1-1; D may be TRBD1 (5 bases). The V gene lost 5 bases and the J gene lost 1 base, with 8 bases spanning the gap. Looked up from germline, CDR1 is SNHLY and CDR2 is FYNNEI. This CDR3 spans 13 amino acids. CDR3 protein: CASSWGQNTEAFF. CDR3 in DNA: TGTGCCAGCAGTTGGGGCCAGAACACTGAAGCTTTCTTT.

This clone was recorded once. The chain joins TRBV11-2 to TRBJ2-5, with D tentatively TRBD2 (6 bases). The CDR3 extends over 12 amino acids. Trimming removed 0 bases at V and 9 bases at J, with 8 bases between. Per germline, CDR1 SGHAT and CDR2 FQNNGV. CDR3 loop: CASSLDPGAQYF. For the CDR3, the DNA is TGTGCCAGCAGCTTAGACCCGGGGGCCCAGTACTTC.

This clone occurred a few times. This chain joins TRBV9 and TRBJ2-7; 14 bases match TRBD2. Germline V gives CDR1 SGDLS, CDR2 YYNGEE. V shed 0 bases, J shed 3 bases, and the junction held 2 bases outside the gene matches. The CDR3 spans 16 residues. CDR3 nucleotide sequence: TGTGCCAGCAGCGTAGGGACTAGCGGGGGGATCTACGAGCAGTACTTC. This gives the protein CASSVGTSGGIYEQYF.

This chain joins TRBV5-1 and TRBJ2-1, with TRBD2 matching over 7 bases. The CDR3 is 18 residues long. Germline V gives CDR1 SGHRS, CDR2 YFSETQ. V was pared by 2 bases and J by 1 base, with 12 bases of the junction left unmatched. CDR3 nucleotide sequence: TGCGCCAGCAGCTTTCCAAACCGCGGGGGTTCTTCCTACAATGAGCAGTTCTTC. This sequence encodes CASSFPNRGGSSYNEQFF.

This clone appeared a few times. The chain links TRBV11-2 to TRBJ2-7, with a weak D call TRBD1 (6 bases). This CDR3 region has 12 residues. From germline, CDR1 is SGHAT and CDR2 FQNNGV. V lost 3 bases and J lost 5, with 8 bases in between. The chain's CDR3 is CASSFSGDEQYF. The CDR3 DNA reads as TGTGCCAGCAGCTTCTCAGGGGACGAGCAGTACTTC.

The chain couples TRBV19 to TRBJ2-5; 9 bases are a match to TRBD2. The germline V gene has CDR1 LNHDA and CDR2 SQIVND (reference sequence). This CDR3 contains 16 residues. V lost 0 bases and J lost 3; bases outside the gene matches: 5. DNA of the CDR3: TGTGCCAGTAGTATAGAGGCGGGCGGGGGGGAAGAGACCCAGTACTTC. Residues: CASSIEAGGGEETQYF.

The chain carries TRBV19 and TRBJ2-1, with TRBD1 matching 9 bases. This CDR3 region has 15 residues. With 4 bases clipped from V and 9 bases from J, the junction kept 10 bases outside the gene matches. The germline V gene has CDR1 LNHDA and CDR2 SQIVND (reference sequence). The CDR3 protein is CASSRRDREKGEQFF. The CDR3 region has the DNA TGTGCCAGTAGTAGGCGGGACAGGGAAAAAGGTGAGCAGTTCTTC.

The chain joins TRBV7-6 to TRBJ2-2, with TRBD2 identical over 10 bases. Unmatched junction bases numbered 7, after V lost 5 bases and J lost 1 base. The CDR3 is 17 residues long. Germline V gives CDR1 SGHVS, CDR2 FNYEAQ. CDR3 bases: TGTGCCAGCAGCCTTCGACTAGCGGGTGGGAACACCGGGGAGCTGTTTTTT. Translated, it gives CASSLRLAGGNTGELFF.